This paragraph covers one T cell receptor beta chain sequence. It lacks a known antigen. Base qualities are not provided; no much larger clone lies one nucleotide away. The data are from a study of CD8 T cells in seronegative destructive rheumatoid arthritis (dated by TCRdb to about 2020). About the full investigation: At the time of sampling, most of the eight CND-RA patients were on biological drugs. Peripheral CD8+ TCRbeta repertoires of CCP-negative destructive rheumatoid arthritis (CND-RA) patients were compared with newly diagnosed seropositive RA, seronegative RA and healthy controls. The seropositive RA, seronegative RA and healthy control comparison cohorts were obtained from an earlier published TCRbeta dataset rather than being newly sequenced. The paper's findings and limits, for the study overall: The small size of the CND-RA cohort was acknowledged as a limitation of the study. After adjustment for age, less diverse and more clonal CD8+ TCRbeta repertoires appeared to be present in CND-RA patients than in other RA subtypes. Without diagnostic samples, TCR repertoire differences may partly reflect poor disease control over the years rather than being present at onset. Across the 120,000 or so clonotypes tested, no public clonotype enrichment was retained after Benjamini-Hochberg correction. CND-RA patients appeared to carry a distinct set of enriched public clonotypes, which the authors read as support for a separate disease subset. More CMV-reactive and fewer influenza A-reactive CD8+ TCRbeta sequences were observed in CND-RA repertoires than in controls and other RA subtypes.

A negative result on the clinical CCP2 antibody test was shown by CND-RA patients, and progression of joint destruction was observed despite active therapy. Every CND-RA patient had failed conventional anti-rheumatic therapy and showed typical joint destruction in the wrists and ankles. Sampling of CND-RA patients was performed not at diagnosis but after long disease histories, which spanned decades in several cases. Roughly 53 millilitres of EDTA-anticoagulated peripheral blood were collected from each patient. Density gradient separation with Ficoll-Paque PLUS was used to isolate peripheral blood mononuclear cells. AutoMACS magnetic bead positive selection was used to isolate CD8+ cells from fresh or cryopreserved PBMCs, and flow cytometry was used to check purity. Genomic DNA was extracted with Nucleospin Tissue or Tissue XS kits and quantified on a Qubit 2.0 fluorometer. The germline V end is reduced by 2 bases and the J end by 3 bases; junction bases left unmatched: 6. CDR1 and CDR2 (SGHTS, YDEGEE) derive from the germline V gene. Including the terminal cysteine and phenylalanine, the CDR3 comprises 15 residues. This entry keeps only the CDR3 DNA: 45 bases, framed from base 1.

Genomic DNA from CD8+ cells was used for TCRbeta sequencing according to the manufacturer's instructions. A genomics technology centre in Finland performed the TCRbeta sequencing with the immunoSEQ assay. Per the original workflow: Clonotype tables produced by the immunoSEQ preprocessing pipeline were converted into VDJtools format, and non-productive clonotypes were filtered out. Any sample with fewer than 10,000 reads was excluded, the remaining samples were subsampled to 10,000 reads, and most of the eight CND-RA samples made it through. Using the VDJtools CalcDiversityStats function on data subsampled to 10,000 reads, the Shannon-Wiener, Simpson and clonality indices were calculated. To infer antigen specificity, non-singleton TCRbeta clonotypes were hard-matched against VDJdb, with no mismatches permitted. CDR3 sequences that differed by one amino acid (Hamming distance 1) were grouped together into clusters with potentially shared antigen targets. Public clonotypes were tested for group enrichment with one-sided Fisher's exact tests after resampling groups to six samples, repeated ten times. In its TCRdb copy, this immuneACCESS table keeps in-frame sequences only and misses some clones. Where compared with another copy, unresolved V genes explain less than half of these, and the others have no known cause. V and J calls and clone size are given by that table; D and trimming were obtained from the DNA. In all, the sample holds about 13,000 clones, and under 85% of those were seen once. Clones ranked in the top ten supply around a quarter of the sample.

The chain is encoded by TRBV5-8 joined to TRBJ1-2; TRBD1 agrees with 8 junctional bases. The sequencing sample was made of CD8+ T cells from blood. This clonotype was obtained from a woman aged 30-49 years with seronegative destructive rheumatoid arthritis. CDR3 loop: CASSFPGGLDYGYTF. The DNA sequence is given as TGTGCCAGCAGCTTCCCAGGGGGCCTGGACTATGGCTACACCTTC.